These 28 T cell receptor beta chains came from one sample sequenced in a study of cytomegalovirus exposure and HLA in healthy donors. Data came from immunoSEQ multiplex PCR; TCRdb stores just in-frame clones and leaves some out. The sample carries around 74,000 clones, 85% recorded once. The sample consisted of PBMCs. Receptor source: a man aged 30 to 39 in good health and CMV-seronegative.

J is TRBJ2-4 and V is TRBV29-1; tentative D call: TRBD1 (6 bases). This CDR3 spans 14 amino acids. The germline CDR1 and CDR2 sequences are SQVTM and ANQGSEA. V lost 5 bases, J lost 1 base, and 12 bases lay in between. CDR3 coding DNA: TGCAGCGTTCGGCAGGGGTTGGCCAAAAACATTCAGTACTTC. It specifies CSVRQGLAKNIQYF.

The chain carries TRBV7-2 and TRBJ2-5; a weak D match, TRBD2 (5 bases). This CDR3 is 15 amino acids long. Per germline, CDR1 SGHTA and CDR2 FQGNSA. Trimming took 5 bases from V and 4 from J, leaving 17 bases between them. The CDR3 DNA is TGTGCCAGCAGCCCCCGGGTGCGGGCGGGAGAGACCCAGTACTTC. Residues: CASSPRVRAGETQYF.

The chain uses TRBV5-6 and TRBJ2-7; D may be TRBD2 (6 bases). The V end was cut by 5 bases, the J end by 2 bases, with 14 bases between. Germline CDR1 is SGHDT and CDR2 is YYEEEE. The CDR3 runs 14 residues. The CDR3 DNA reads as TGTGCCAGCAGTCACCGGGGACTTACCTACGAGCAGTACTTC. It specifies CASSHRGLTYEQYF.

This clone was found once. This chain links TRBV7-3 with TRBJ2-1; TRBD2 might be the D (5 bases). The germline V gene has CDR1 SGHTA and CDR2 FQGTGA. This CDR3 comprises 13 residues. V gave up 3 bases and J gave up 7 bases, with 10 bases separating them. CDR3 nucleotide sequence: TGTGCCAGCAGCTTTGGACTCTTAAATGAGCAGTTCTTC. Its protein is CASSFGLLNEQFF.

V usage is TRBV2 and J usage is TRBJ1-3, with D unclear. Germline CDR1 SNHLY, CDR2 FYNNEI. The CDR3 runs 12 residues. V lost 6 bases and J 1 base, leaving 4 bases between the germline ends. The CDR3 loop is CASRTSGNTIYF. The CDR3 bases are TGTGCCAGCAGAACTTCTGGAAACACCATATATTTT.

The rearrangement links TRBV27 to TRBJ1-2, with 7 bases fitting TRBD1. V lost 3 bases and J lost 2; bases outside the gene matches: 6. Germline CDR1 and CDR2: MNHEY and SMNVEV (reference sequence). This CDR3 comprises 15 residues. DNA of the CDR3: TGTGCCAGCAGTTTTTTGGGACAGCGCAACTATGGCTACACCTTC. It is translated as CASSFLGQRNYGYTF.

The chain has TRBV5-8 and TRBJ2-7, with a possible D match to TRBD2 (5 bases). Germline loops: CDR1 SGHTS, CDR2 YDEGEE. CDR3 size: 13 residues. Trimming removed 3 bases at V and 0 bases at J, with 7 bases between. Written as DNA, the CDR3 is TGTGCCAGCAGCTACGGAGGCTCCTACGAGCAGTACGTC. This gives the protein CASSYGGSYEQYV.

This clone was picked up a small number of times. V gene TRBV4-3 combines with J gene TRBJ1-3; the D gene is possibly TRBD1 (6 bases). The germline V gene has CDR1 LGHNA and CDR2 YSLEER. The CDR3 contains 15 residues. Trimming left V 0 bases short and J 6 bases short, with 12 bases between. The DNA of the CDR3 is TGCGCCAGCAGCCAAGAGGTACAGGGTGTAAACACCATATATTTT. Translation gives CASSQEVQGVNTIYF.

This sequence joins TRBV7-3 and TRBJ2-1, with a possible D match to TRBD2 (7 bases). The CDR3 length is 12 residues. Germline V gene data show CDR1 as SGHTA and CDR2 as FQGTGA. Trimming cost V 3 bases and J 12 bases, with 12 bases left between them. DNA for the CDR3: TGTGCCAGCAGCTTCGAAGGGGGGGGGCAGTTCTTC. Translating it yields CASSFEGGGQFF.

This clone appeared once. The chain recombines TRBV7-3 with TRBJ2-2; TRBD2 agrees at 16 bases. V trimming: 3 bases; J trimming: 2 bases; junction bases outside the gene matches: 9. Germline CDR1 and CDR2: SGHTA and FQGTGA. This CDR3 has 20 residues. The CDR3 region has the DNA TGTGCCAGCAGCTTGGCTGGCGGGACTAGCGGGAGGGTTAACACCGGGGAGCTGTTTTTT. Its translation is CASSLAGGTSGRVNTGELFF.

This rearrangement joins TRBV29-1 to TRBJ1-1, with a tentative D call TRBD1 (6 bases). The CDR3 runs to 13 residues. CDR1 SQVTM and CDR2 ANQGSEA come from the germline V gene. V lost 7 bases and J 1 base, leaving 13 bases between the germline ends. The chain's CDR3 is CSAERTANTEAFF. For the CDR3, the DNA is TGCAGCGCCGAAAGGACAGCGAACACTGAAGCTTTCTTT.

This rearrangement joins TRBV5-1 to TRBJ2-7; D remains ambiguous. The V and J ends lost 5 bases and 3 bases respectively, with 15 bases between them. The length of the CDR3 is 14 residues. Germline V gene data show CDR1 as SGHRS and CDR2 as YFSETQ. The CDR3 nucleotides read TGCGCCAGCAGGGTTGGATATAGGGACTACGAGCAGTACGTC. Protein: CASRVGYRDYEQYV.

The CDR3 bases are TGTGCCAGCAGTGAGACAGGGGGAGGGTTCAATGAGCAGTTCTTC. Residues: CASSETGGGFNEQFF. The chain recombines TRBV6-1 with TRBJ2-1, with 9 bases lining up with TRBD1. This CDR3 region has 15 residues. In germline, CDR1 is MNHNS, CDR2 SASEGT. The ends lost 3 bases at V and 6 bases at J; junction bases unmatched: 6.

The chain couples TRBV11-1 to TRBJ1-1; TRBD1 matches 9 bases. Germline CDR1 is SGHAT and CDR2 is FQDESV (reference sequence). The V gene end was trimmed by 5 bases and the J gene end by 3 bases; junction bases not matched to a gene: 4. This CDR3 is 14 amino acids long. CDR3 protein: CASSTWTGDTEAFF. The CDR3 bases are TGTGCCAGCAGCACCTGGACAGGGGACACTGAAGCTTTCTTT.

The chain recombines TRBV7-3 with TRBJ2-2, with TRBD1 as a possible D gene (6 bases). CDR3 length equals 13 residues. Germline values: CDR1 SGHTA, CDR2 FQGTGA. V was trimmed by 5 bases and J by 5 bases, leaving 9 bases between them. The CDR3 region is CASSRGTTGELFF. The CDR3, as DNA: TGTGCCAGCAGCAGAGGGACAACCGGGGAGCTGTTTTTT.

This sequence joins TRBV7-2 and TRBJ1-2; TRBD1 might be the D (5 bases). Per the germline V gene, CDR1 is SGHTA and CDR2 is FQGNSA. The germline V and J ends were trimmed by 3 bases and 3 bases, with 11 bases remaining between them. This CDR3 has 14 amino acids. CDR3 sequence reads: CASSLGGGDYGYTF. For the CDR3, the DNA is TGTGCCAGCAGCTTGGGGGGGGGTGACTATGGCTACACCTTC.

V is TRBV7-2 and J is TRBJ2-3; D gene uncertain. Germline V gene lookup returns CDR1 SGHTA and CDR2 FQGNSA. This CDR3 is 15 amino acids long. V dropped 2 bases and J dropped 0 bases, with 9 bases sitting between them. CDR3 bases: TGTGCCAGCAGCTTATCTTTCCTGAGCACAGATACGCAGTATTTT. Its protein is CASSLSFLSTDTQYF.

The chain has TRBV5-1 and TRBJ2-1; 13 bases match TRBD2. The CDR3 has 22 amino acids. The trim removed 3 bases at V and 0 bases at J, leaving 18 bases unmatched. Germline V gene sequence: CDR1 SGHRS, CDR2 YFSETQ. The CDR3 reads CASSWAPFGLAGAESSYNEQFF. The CDR3 nucleotides read TGCGCCAGCAGCTGGGCCCCGTTTGGACTAGCGGGAGCCGAGAGCTCCTACAATGAGCAGTTCTTC.

The V gene is TRBV19, the J gene TRBJ1-5; D remains unclear. Germline loops: CDR1 LNHDA, CDR2 SQIVND (reference sequence). V was trimmed by 8 bases and J by 4 bases, leaving 12 bases between them. This CDR3 has 13 amino acids. In DNA, the CDR3 is TGTGCCAGTCAAAGTAACGGGAATCAGCCCCAGCATTTT. Translated: CASQSNGNQPQHF.

V gene TRBV18 combines with J gene TRBJ2-5; D might be TRBD2 (6 bases). The germline V and J ends were trimmed by 1 base and 2 bases, with 11 bases remaining between them. Germline CDR1 KGHSH, CDR2 LQKENI. CDR3 length equals 15 residues. DNA for the CDR3: TGTGCCAGCTCACCACTGGAGGGACTTCAAGAGACCCAGTACTTC. Amino acid sequence: CASSPLEGLQETQYF. Looking up the rest from reference TRBV18 and TRBJ2-5 gives the full variable domain: NAGVMQNPRHLVRRRGQEARLRCSPMKGHSHVYWYRQLPEEGLKFMVYLQKENIIDESGMPKERFSAEFPKEGPSILRIQQVVRGDSAAYFCASSPLEGLQETQYFGPGTRLLVL.

J is TRBJ1-5 and V is TRBV19; D not resolved. This CDR3 region has 15 residues. Germline V gene lookup returns CDR1 LNHDA and CDR2 SQIVND (reference sequence). V lost 9 bases and J 4 bases, leaving 19 bases between the germline ends. The CDR3 region has the DNA TGTGCCAGCTCCATGGAGTATATTGCGAATCAGCCCCAGCATTTT. Translating it yields CASSMEYIANQPQHF.

The chain combines TRBV2 with TRBJ2-1; D may be TRBD2 (5 bases). The CDR3 is 13 residues long. With 6 bases removed from V and 9 bases from J, the gap between germline ends came to 15 bases. Germline loops: CDR1 SNHLY, CDR2 FYNNEI. As DNA, the CDR3 is TGTGCCAGCAGGAGAGGGTTAGGTGGTGAGCAGTTCTTC. Encoded protein: CASRRGLGGEQFF.

V usage is TRBV2 and J usage is TRBJ2-1; 9 bases agree with TRBD2. The CDR3 sequence is 15 residues long. The germline V gene has CDR1 SNHLY and CDR2 FYNNEI. With V trimmed by 3 bases and J by 3 bases, 3 bases remained unmatched. The CDR3 DNA is TGTGCCAGCAGTGATATAGCGGGAGTCTACAATGAGCAGTTCTTC. Translating it yields CASSDIAGVYNEQFF. Combining the CDR3 with reference TRBV2 and TRBJ2-1 gives the whole variable domain EPEVTQTPSHQVTQMGQEVILRCVPISNHLYFYWYRQILGQKVEFLVSFYNNEISEKSEIFDDQFSVERPDGSNFTLKIRSTKLEDSAMYFCASSDIAGVYNEQFFGPGTRLTVL.

The chain combines TRBV7-2 with TRBJ1-6; D not resolved. The CDR3 consists of 14 residues. Trimming cost V 5 bases and J 8 bases, with 13 bases left between them. CDR1 is SGHTA, CDR2 FQGNSA, per germline. The DNA of the CDR3 is TGTGCCAGCAGCCTGCGACGGCGGGATTCACCCCTCCACTTT. It codes for CASSLRRRDSPLHF.

The rearrangement uses TRBV27 and TRBJ2-7; TRBD1 aligns across 7 bases. After removal of 4 bases from V and 6 bases from J, the junction contained 6 bases not matched to a gene. Germline CDR1 reads MNHEY; CDR2 reads SMNVEV (reference sequence). The CDR3 consists of 13 residues. CDR3 DNA sequence: TGTGCCAGCAGTTCGACAGGGACGGGCGAGCAGTACGTC. It specifies CASSSTGTGEQYV.

V usage is TRBV2 and J usage is TRBJ2-7; D is uncertain. In germline, CDR1 is SNHLY, CDR2 FYNNEI. V shed 7 bases and J shed 4 bases, with 8 bases lying between them. The CDR3 has 11 residues. The CDR3 is CASKRLYEQYV. CDR3 nucleotides: TGTGCCAGCAAGAGGCTGTACGAGCAGTACGTC.

This chain links TRBV5-5 with TRBJ1-4; TRBD1 agrees at 8 bases. The V gene end was trimmed by 0 bases and the J gene end by 7 bases; junction bases not matched to a gene: 5. CDR3 length: 15 amino acids. Germline-derived CDR1 and CDR2 are SGHKS and YYEKEE (reference sequence). CDR3 nucleotides: TGTGCCAGCAGCTTGGGCCTGGACAGGGTTGAAAAACTGTTTTTT. This sequence encodes CASSLGLDRVEKLFF.

This sequence joins TRBV6-5 and TRBJ2-3, with 9 bases fitting TRBD2. This CDR3 region has 15 residues. CDR1 is MNHEY and CDR2 is SVGAGI in the germline V gene. Germline trimming cut 5 bases from V and 5 bases from J; bases unmatched to any gene: 8. The CDR3 reads CASSTGTSKRDTQYF. The CDR3 coding sequence is TGTGCCAGCAGTACCGGGACTAGCAAGAGAGATACGCAGTATTTT.